A single sample is the source of the 10 T cell receptor beta chains below, sequenced in a study of blood T cells in healthy people across ages. Then a second PCR, running roughly 7 to 11 cycles, was carried out with a sample-barcoded 5' primer and a J-beta primer mix. TCRdb called the 5' RACE reads again in MiXCR, with one record for every CDR3 protein. The repertoire includes hundreds of thousands of distinct CDR3 sequences, roughly 25% of them detected once, and over 2.5% sits in the top ten. This sample also belongs to another study, concerning T cells of mothers and their children.

The sample taken for sequencing was blood. The receptors originated from a boy aged 10-17 years in good health.

The chain combines TRBV10-3 with TRBJ1-3; 7 bases are shared with TRBD1. This CDR3 comprises 15 residues. V shed 6 bases and J 2 bases; nucleotides not matched to a gene: 7. The germline V gene encodes CDR1 ENHRY and CDR2 SYGVKD. The CDR3 coding sequence is TGTGCCATCAGAGCCCGACAGGGACCTGGAAACACCATATATTTT. Translating it yields CAIRARQGPGNTIYF.

This sequence joins TRBV5-1 and TRBJ2-1; unclear D gene. Trimming shortened V by 0 bases and J by 6 bases, and 19 bases separated the two germline ends. The CDR3 consists of 17 residues. Per germline, CDR1 SGHRS and CDR2 YFSETQ. The CDR3 bases are TGCGCCAGCAGCTTGGCGGTCTGGCAGAAACTTAGCAATGAGCAGTTCTTC. As protein: CASSLAVWQKLSNEQFF.

This clonotype was seen more than once but under ten times. The chain is built from TRBV29-1 and TRBJ2-3, with 10 nucleotides matching TRBD2. V shed 5 bases and J 4 bases; nucleotides not matched to a gene: 12. The CDR3 consists of 16 residues. Germline assignment: CDR1 SQVTM and CDR2 ANQGSEA. Written as DNA, the CDR3 is TGCAGCGTTCCCGGGGTGGGGACTAGCGTTTCAGATACGCAGTATTTT. Its translation: CSVPGVGTSVSDTQYF.

This clonotype has just a few counts. This rearrangement joins TRBV4-1 to TRBJ1-4; 8 positions match TRBD1. V was pared by 1 base and J by 8 bases, with 9 bases of the junction left unmatched. The CDR3 is made up of 16 amino acids. From germline, CDR1 is MGHRA and CDR2 YSYEKL. The CDR3 nucleotides read TGCGCCAGCAGCCAAGCAGCGGGACAGGCGACAGAAAAACTGTTTTTT. Amino acid sequence: CASSQAAGQATEKLFF.

This clonotype was recorded a few times. The CDR3 is CASSQGTGGDSPLHF. For the CDR3, the DNA is TGCGCCAGCAGCCAAGGGACAGGGGGCGATTCACCCCTCCACTTT. The V gene is TRBV4-3, the J gene TRBJ1-6; 11 bases align to TRBD1. The CDR3 length is 15 residues. Per the germline V gene, CDR1 is LGHNA and CDR2 is YSLEER. With V trimmed by 1 base and J by 8 bases, 1 base remained unmatched.

This clonotype occurred a few times. The chain combines TRBV20-1 with TRBJ2-5, with D possibly matching TRBD2 (5 bases). This CDR3 has 14 residues. Germline loops: CDR1 DFQATT, CDR2 SNEGSKA (reference sequence). Deletions cut 6 bases from V and 0 bases from J, with 14 bases between. Here the CDR3 DNA reads TGCAGTGCAACCGAGGGCGGAGACCAAGAGACCCAGTACTTC. Its translation: CSATEGGDQETQYF.

The rearrangement uses TRBV4-1 and TRBJ1-1, with 7 nucleotides matching TRBD1. V lost 3 bases to trimming and J lost 0 bases; unmatched junction nucleotides: 1. This CDR3 has 14 residues. Germline V gives CDR1 MGHRA, CDR2 YSYEKL. CDR3 bases: TGCGCCAGCAGCCACGGGACAGTGAACACTGAAGCTTTCTTT. This sequence encodes CASSHGTVNTEAFF.

The rearrangement uses TRBV12-3 or TRBV12-4 and TRBJ2-4; 7 bases line up with TRBD1. The CDR3 contains 19 residues. V lost 3 bases to trimming and J lost 5 bases; unmatched junction nucleotides: 19. CDR3 amino acids: CASSFVQGGRVGGENIQYF. Written as DNA, the CDR3 is TGTGCCAGCAGTTTTGTACAAGGTGGCAGGGTAGGGGGCGAAAACATTCAGTACTTC.

This clonotype was detected only a few times. V and J are TRBV19 and TRBJ2-5, with D maybe TRBD1 (5 bases). The tail of the sequence fits TRBJ2-1 better, so the J call may be wrong. The CDR3 contains 14 residues. CDR1 LNHDA and CDR2 SQIVND come from the germline V gene (reference sequence). In nucleotides, the CDR3 is TGTGCCAGTAGTATAGATCAGGGAATGGATGAGCAGTTCTTC. This encodes CASSIDQGMDEQFF.

On this clonotype: A read error may produce the germline difference seen at one junction end. The chain has TRBV2 and TRBJ1-4; D is undetermined. The CDR3 length is 14 residues. The germline V gene encodes CDR1 SNHLY and CDR2 FYNNEI. The chain's CDR3 is CASSELTTNKKLFF. The CDR3 DNA reads as TGTGCCAGCAGTGAACTCACAACTAATAAAAAACTGTTTTTT.